This is a list of T cell receptor beta chains from one sample in a study of T cells in Graves' hyperthyroidism and ophthalmopathy. Each CDR3 protein is one row after TCRdb ran MiXCR on the multiplex PCR reads. The data contain approximately 590,000 distinct CDR3 sequences, roughly 50% of them seen just once; the ten biggest clones take up 8.2%. The sample comprised peripheral blood or thyroid tissue (not recorded which). All receptors derive from a woman between 18 and 29 years old with Graves' hyperthyroidism. CDR3s include the opening cysteine and the closing phenylalanine or tryptophan. Fields, in order: D gene, V gene, CDR3 length, CDR3 protein. A D gene is named only where the DNA matches it firmly.

TRBD2,TRBV7-2,14,CASSKGSGMETQYF
NA,TRBV24-1,9,CATSDPLHF
TRBD1,TRBV24-1,15,CATSEGGTATTEAFF
NA,TRBV25-1,11,CAIGSYNEQFF
NA,TRBV7-9,12,CASSFQPRRLFF
TRBD1,TRBV7-2,16,CASSLGAGGETGELFF
TRBD1,TRBV10-3,18,CAISSPGQGSSGANVLTF
NA,TRBV7-2,17,CASSFGNFAGFSGELFF
TRBD1,TRBV2,15,CASSVGQGSPYEQYF
TRBD1,TRBV2,15,CASSERTGETYEQYF
NA,TRBV24-1,14,CATSDLYTQETQYF
NA,TRBV6-5,15,CASSYSRQGQDEQYF
TRBD2,TRBV12-3/TRBV12-4,13,CAGSSRTRETQYF
NA,TRBV9,15,CASSQGMAGYQPQHF
TRBD2,TRBV19,14,CASTRTRSSYEQYF
TRBD1,TRBV29-1,14,CSVEEQGIGYEQYF
NA,TRBV7-3,18,CASSLKGYGNKGNSPLHF
TRBD1,TRBV29-1,13,CSARQGWTQPQHF
NA,TRBV29-1,13,CSVDLSGDYGYTF
TRBD1,TRBV24-1,13,CATSSGQGYGYTF
NA,TRBV10-3,15,CAISASGAATYEQYF
TRBD1,TRBV20-1,15,CSARNRDRRQETRYF
NA,TRBV25-1,16,CASSAPSDSIDSPLHF
TRBD1,TRBV5-1,15,CASSLGGQGAYGYTF
NA,TRBV10-3,14,CAITVGITGNTIYF
NA,TRBV7-9,13,CASSGTEGSPLHF
TRBD1,TRBV29-1,15,CSVGTGGATMTEAFF
TRBD2,TRBV29-1,13,CSVGLAGGETQYF
TRBD1,TRBV7-8,15,CASSSSGGGGQPQHF
TRBD2,TRBV6-5,16,CASTGTSGRARETQYF
NA,TRBV6-6,12,CASSQEPDTQYF
NA,TRBV24-1,15,CATSDRVSGANVLTF
NA,TRBV6-5,11,CASARGYEQYF
TRBD1,TRBV29-1,13,CSILTGNQETQYF
NA,TRBV20-1,14,CSAREGRSNQPQHF